This note documents a single T cell receptor beta chain sequence. Its antigen is unknown. The entry originates in a study of CD8 T cells in ankylosing spondylitis. Broader study findings: Researchers report that disease-linked clones proved CD8+ and relatively rare in peripheral blood. Within ankylosing spondylitis blood, a TCR beta motif made up of eight highly homologous variants appeared to be characteristic.

Germline V gene data show CDR1 as MNHEY and CDR2 as SVGEGT. The CDR3 spans 15 residues. Trimming at V came to 4 bases and at J to 4 bases, leaving 6 bases not matched to a gene. In TCRdb, the 5' RACE reads were re-called with MiXCR into one record per CDR3 protein. The data show a few hundred thousand distinct CDR3 sequences, with roughly 18% seen just once and roughly 42% held by the top ten. This receptor was obtained from a male donor with ankylosing spondylitis. The rearrangement links TRBV6-2 or TRBV6-3 to TRBJ2-1; 8 bases are a match to TRBD2. Sequencing was performed on blood, either unsorted or a sorted T cell fraction (not recorded which). The CDR3 spells CASSFKLAEYNEQFF. In nucleotides, the CDR3 is TGTGCCAGCAGTTTTAAACTAGCGGAATACAATGAGCAGTTCTTC.